This TCR beta chain emerged from a study of Ad26.COV2.S vaccination and SARS-CoV-2 variants. Study overall: The COV1001 Ad26.COV2.S trial arm included the donor. The study, taken as a whole, reports: Quantification of TCR breadth and depth may have yielded underestimates of total T cell responses.

Regarding this clone: Its specificity is not known.

Treatment: some 19 received Ad26.COV2.S at low or high dose, single or two shots; 5 received placebo; per-sample allocation not given. The samples date from day 63 after the first vaccine or placebo injection. Boston hosted the donor, who was an adult aged 18-55 years. Some clones are missing from TCRdb's copy, which holds only in-frame ones; the method was immunoSEQ multiplex PCR. The sample holds about 680,000 clones, 89% seen once. The receptor was isolated from a person aged 18-65 years who received the Ad26.COV2.S COVID-19 vaccine or a placebo. The sequencing used peripheral blood, collected in a trial of Ad26.COV2.S vaccine versus placebo.

The CDR3 sequence: CASSSRVMNTEAFF. CDR3 coding DNA: TGCGCCAGCTCAAGCAGGGTTATGAACACTGAAGCTTTCTTT. The chain couples TRBV5-1 to TRBJ1-1; D perhaps matches TRBD1 (5 bases). The germline V gene encodes CDR1 SGHRS and CDR2 YFSETQ. Deletions cut 7 bases from V and 0 bases from J, with 13 bases between. The CDR3 runs to 14 residues.